The source of this TCR beta chain is a study of blood T cell repertoires in COVID-19. Study summary: The United States, Italy and Spain were the sources of the acute and convalescent COVID-19 samples.

The CDR3 is made up of 14 amino acids. CDR1 LNHNV and CDR2 YYDKDF come from the germline V gene (reference sequence). The V end was cut by 3 bases, the J end by 8 bases, with 13 bases between. The method was immunoSEQ multiplex PCR; TCRdb's version includes in-frame clones alone and lacks a portion of them. This table has 120,000 to 150,000 clones, 87% appearing once. The receptor was isolated from a woman aged 45 to 65 with active or convalescent COVID-19. The chain is built from TRBV15 and TRBJ1-4; D perhaps matches TRBD1 (5 bases). Material: peripheral blood. The CDR3 is CATSSKGNQEKLFF. In nucleotides, the CDR3 is TGTGCCACCAGCAGCAAGGGGAACCAAGAAAAACTGTTTTTT.